This note documents a single T cell receptor (beta chain) sequence. Generated by immunoSEQ multiplex PCR, the TCRdb table keeps only in-frame clones and is missing some. The sample shows about 140,000 clones, less than 90% of them seen only once. This sample was included in a study of radiation and T cells in renal cell carcinoma. Time point specified: baseline pretreatment blood. Specified treatment: 15 Gy SBRT to primary tumor, nephrectomy 4 weeks later. The clonotype was recovered from a woman between 45 and 65 years old with renal cell carcinoma. This sample comprised blood, obtained from a patient whose treatment included radiotherapy and nephrectomy.

This CDR3 is CASSRGRMSEQYF. DNA for the CDR3: TGCGCCAGCAGCCGCGGACGAATGTCGGAGCAGTACTTC. The chain couples TRBV4-3 to TRBJ2-7; no clear D. The CDR3 spans 13 residues. Germline CDR1 and CDR2: LGHNA and YSLEER. Trimming cost V 4 bases and J 7 bases, with 14 bases left between them.